This T cell receptor beta chain was captured by sequencing in a study of blood T cell repertoires in COVID-19. Study at large: Sources were T cells, B-cell-depleted T cells, or PBMCs; the material itself was cDNA or gDNA.

The V gene lost 0 bases and the J gene lost 1 base, with 7 bases spanning the gap. Germline CDR1 SGHNT, CDR2 YYREEE (reference sequence). The CDR3 length is 15 residues. Authors' methods: Using reference gene primer amplification, nucleated cell counts were estimated. Only in-frame clones appear in the TCRdb table, and some are missing; sequencing was by immunoSEQ multiplex PCR. The V and J calls and clone size are taken from that table; D and trimming were inferred from the DNA. Of under 350,000 clones listed, just over 85% are singletons. The chain employs TRBV5-4 and TRBJ2-2, with D uncertain. Material for sequencing was PBMCs or T cells enriched from blood (not recorded which). This clonotype originated in a woman aged 40 to 50 with acute COVID-19. CDR3 loop: CASSLGGENTGELFF. The CDR3 DNA follows: TGTGCCAGCAGCTTGGGCGGCGAGAACACCGGGGAGCTGTTTTTT.